The T cell receptor beta chain under discussion was sequenced for a study of cytomegalovirus exposure and HLA in healthy donors. TCRdb's table, derived via immunoSEQ multiplex PCR, lists solely in-frame clones and lacks some. The sample comprises tens of thousands of clones, roughly 83% of which are singletons, and 12% rests with the top ten. This clone has only one observation. Antigen: not known. Study-level findings and limits: Many donors shared some public TCRs, even though most TCR sequences were rare. The authors confirmed in vitro that three CMV-associated chains were specific for CMV antigens.

This TCR was recovered from a woman under 30 in good health and CMV-seropositive. Material: PBMCs.

DNA of the CDR3: TGTGCCAGCAGTACGCTAGGGACAGACTACGAGCAGTACTTC. Its protein is CASSTLGTDYEQYF. The chain is built from TRBV5-5 and TRBJ2-7; TRBD1 matches at 7 bases. The CDR3 runs to 14 residues. Germline trimming cut 5 bases from V and 3 bases from J; bases unmatched to any gene: 8. The germline V gene encodes CDR1 SGHKS and CDR2 YYEKEE (reference sequence).